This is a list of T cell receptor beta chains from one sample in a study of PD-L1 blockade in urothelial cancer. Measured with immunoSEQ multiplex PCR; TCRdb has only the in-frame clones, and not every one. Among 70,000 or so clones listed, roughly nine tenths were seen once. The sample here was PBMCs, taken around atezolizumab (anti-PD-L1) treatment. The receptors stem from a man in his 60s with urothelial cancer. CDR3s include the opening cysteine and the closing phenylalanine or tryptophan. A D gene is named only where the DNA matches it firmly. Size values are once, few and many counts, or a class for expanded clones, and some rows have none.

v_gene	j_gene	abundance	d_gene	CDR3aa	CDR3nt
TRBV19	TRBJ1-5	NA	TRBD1	CASRDRENQPQHF	TGTGCCAGTCGGGACAGGGAAAATCAGCCCCAGCATTTT
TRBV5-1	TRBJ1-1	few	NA	CASSEQGLNTEAFF	TGCGCCAGCAGCGAACAGGGTCTGAACACTGAAGCTTTCTTT
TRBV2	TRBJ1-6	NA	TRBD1	CASSGQGNSPLHF	TGTGCCAGCAGTGGACAGGGTAATTCACCCCTCCACTTT
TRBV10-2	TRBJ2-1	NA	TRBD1	CASLRMGQGGEQFF	TGCGCCAGCCTACGTATGGGACAGGGGGGTGAGCAGTTCTTC
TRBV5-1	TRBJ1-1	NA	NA	CASSVGQGSTEAFF	TGCGCCAGCAGCGTGGGGCAGGGTAGCACTGAAGCTTTCTTT
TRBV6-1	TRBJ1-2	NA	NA	CASRTGNYGYTF	TGTGCCAGCAGAACAGGAAACTATGGCTACACCTTC
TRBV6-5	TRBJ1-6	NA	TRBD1	CASSQGQAANSPLHF	TGTGCCAGCAGCCAGGGACAGGCGGCTAATTCACCCCTCCACTTT
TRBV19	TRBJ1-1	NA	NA	CASSMRSRDTEAFF	TGTGCCAGTAGTATGCGGTCCAGGGACACTGAAGCTTTCTTT
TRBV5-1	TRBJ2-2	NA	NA	CASSLAPPPTKGELFF	TGCGCCAGCAGCTTGGCGCCCCCTCCTACTAAGGGGGAGCTGTTTTTT
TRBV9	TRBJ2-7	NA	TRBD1	CASSPRQGVATGYEQYF	TGTGCCAGCAGCCCCAGACAGGGGGTAGCCACAGGCTACGAGCAGTACTTC
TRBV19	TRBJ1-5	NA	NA	CAVGPSLFGPQHF	TGTGCCGTGGGGCCCTCCCTGTTTGGGCCCCAGCATTTT
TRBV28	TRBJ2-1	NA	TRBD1	CASSLRTGGLANEQFF	TGTGCCAGCAGTTTACGGACAGGGGGCTTGGCAAATGAGCAGTTCTTC
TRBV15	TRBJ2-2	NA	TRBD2	CATSRGSGTWNTGELFF	TGTGCCACCAGCAGGGGTAGCGGGACTTGGAACACCGGGGAGCTGTTTTTT
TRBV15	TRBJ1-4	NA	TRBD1	CATSGLDRVPNEKLFF	TGTGCCACCAGCGGCCTCGACAGGGTCCCTAATGAAAAACTGTTTTTT
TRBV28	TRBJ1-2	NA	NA	CASSLWGSGYTF	TGTGCCAGCAGTTTATGGGGGAGTGGCTACACCTTC
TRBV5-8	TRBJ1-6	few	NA	CASSLGAEVNSPLHF	TGTGCCAGCAGCTTGGGGGCAGAAGTGAATTCACCCCTCCACTTT
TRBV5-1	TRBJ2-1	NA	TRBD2	CASSLTSGGSSYNEQFF	TGCGCCAGCAGCCTTACTAGCGGGGGAAGCTCCTACAATGAGCAGTTCTTC
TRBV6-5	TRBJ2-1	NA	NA	CASTRGASYNEQFF	TGTGCCAGCACTCGCGGGGCCTCCTACAATGAGCAGTTCTTC
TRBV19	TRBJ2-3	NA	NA	CASSIPTAPTDTQYF	TGTGCCAGTAGTATCCCGACAGCCCCCACAGATACGCAGTATTTT
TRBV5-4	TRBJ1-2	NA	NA	CASSNPPDRGYTF	TGTGCCAGCAGCAACCCTCCCGACAGAGGCTACACCTTC
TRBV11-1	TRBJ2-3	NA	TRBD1	CASSEWTGDTDTQYF	TGTGCCAGCAGCGAATGGACAGGGGACACAGATACGCAGTATTTT
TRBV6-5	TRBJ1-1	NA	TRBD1	CASSYRDRNTEAFF	TGTGCCAGCAGTTACCGGGACAGGAACACTGAAGCTTTCTTT
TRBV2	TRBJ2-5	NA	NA	CASSERPADQQETQYF	TGTGCCAGCAGTGAAAGGCCAGCGGACCAACAAGAGACCCAGTACTTC
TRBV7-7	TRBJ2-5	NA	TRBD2	CASSGLAGGPGETQYF	TGTGCCAGCAGCGGACTAGCGGGGGGGCCTGGGGAGACCCAGTACTTC
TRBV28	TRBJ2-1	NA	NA	CASSPANEQFF	TGTGCCAGCTCCCCCGCGAATGAGCAGTTCTTC
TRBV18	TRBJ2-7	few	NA	CASSPRQDGEQYF	TGTGCCAGCTCACCACGCCAGGATGGCGAGCAGTACTTC
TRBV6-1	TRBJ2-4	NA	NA	CASSEKSTAKNIQYF	TGTGCCAGCAGTGAAAAGAGCACGGCCAAAAACATTCAGTACTTC
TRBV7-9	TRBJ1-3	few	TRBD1	CASSSTGGSGNTIYF	TGTGCCAGCAGCTCGACAGGGGGCTCTGGAAACACCATATATTTT
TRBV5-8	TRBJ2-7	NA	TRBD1	CASSRRRQGDLYEQYF	TGTGCCAGCAGCCGGAGAAGACAGGGGGATTTATACGAGCAGTACTTC
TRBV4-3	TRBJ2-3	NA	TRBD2	CASSQDLAGGADTQYF	TGCGCCAGCAGCCAAGATTTAGCGGGAGGGGCAGATACGCAGTATTTT
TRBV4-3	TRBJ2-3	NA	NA	CASSPQNTDTQYF	TGCGCCAGCAGCCCCCAGAACACAGATACGCAGTATTTT
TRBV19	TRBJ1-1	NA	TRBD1	CASSSGQGTPEAFF	TGTGCCAGTAGCAGTGGACAGGGAACCCCTGAAGCTTTCTTT
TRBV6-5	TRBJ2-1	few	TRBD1	CASRSQGVNEQFF	TGTGCCAGCAGGAGCCAGGGGGTGAATGAGCAGTTCTTC
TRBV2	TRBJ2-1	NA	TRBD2	CASRKDPSGSYNEQFF	TGTGCCAGCAGGAAGGACCCTAGCGGGTCGTACAATGAGCAGTTCTTC
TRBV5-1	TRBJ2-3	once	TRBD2	CASSLSSGHTDTQYF	TGCGCCAGCAGCTTGTCTAGCGGGCACACAGATACGCAGTATTTT
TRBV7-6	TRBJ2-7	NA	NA	CASSLAQGSEQYF	TGTGCCAGCAGCTTAGCGCAGGGAAGCGAGCAGTACTTC
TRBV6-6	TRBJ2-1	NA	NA	CASSYARQSHEQFF	TGTGCCAGCAGTTACGCCAGACAGTCTCATGAGCAGTTCTTC
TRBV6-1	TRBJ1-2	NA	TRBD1	CASSTGGVYGYTF	TGTGCCAGCAGCACAGGGGGCGTCTATGGCTACACCTTC
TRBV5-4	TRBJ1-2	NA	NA	CASTLAAARDYGYTF	TGTGCCAGCACCTTAGCGGCGGCGCGGGACTATGGCTACACCTTC
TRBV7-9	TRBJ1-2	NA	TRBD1	CASSPSRQGFGGYTF	TGTGCCAGCAGCCCTTCCCGACAGGGGTTCGGTGGCTACACCTTC
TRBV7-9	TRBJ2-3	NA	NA	CASSLGRVITGTQYF	TGTGCCAGCAGCTTAGGGAGGGTGATCACCGGTACGCAGTATTTT
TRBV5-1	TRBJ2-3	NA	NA	CASSQGLATDTQYF	TGCGCCAGCAGCCAGGGACTTGCCACAGATACGCAGTATTTT
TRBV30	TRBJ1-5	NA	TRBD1	CAWSGGQGYQPQHF	TGTGCCTGGAGTGGGGGACAGGGATACCAGCCCCAGCATTTT
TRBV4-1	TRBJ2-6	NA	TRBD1	CASSPVRGRSRNSGANVLTF	TGCGCCAGCAGCCCTGTAAGGGGGCGTAGTAGAAACTCTGGGGCCAACGTCCTGACTTTC
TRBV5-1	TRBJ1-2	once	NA	CASSPDGSAGGYTF	TGCGCCAGCAGCCCGGACGGTTCCGCGGGGGGCTACACCTTC
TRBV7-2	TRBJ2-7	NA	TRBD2	CASSFGGRAYEQYF	TGTGCCAGCAGCTTCGGCGGGAGAGCCTACGAGCAGTACTTC
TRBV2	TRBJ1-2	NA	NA	CASSESGSGYTF	TGTGCCAGCAGTGAATCGGGATCTGGCTACACCTTC
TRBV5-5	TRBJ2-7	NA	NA	CASSGPRPGEQYF	TGTGCCAGCAGCGGGCCCCGCCCTGGCGAGCAGTACTTC
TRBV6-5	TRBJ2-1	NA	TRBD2	CASSRLASKPNEQFF	TGTGCCAGCAGTCGACTAGCGAGCAAACCCAATGAGCAGTTCTTC
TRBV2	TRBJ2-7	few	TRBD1	CASRYPGQATYEQYF	TGTGCCAGCAGATATCCGGGACAGGCGACCTACGAGCAGTACTTC
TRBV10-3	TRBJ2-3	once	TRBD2	CAITGAGGADTQYF	TGTGCCATCACCGGAGCGGGGGGGGCAGATACGCAGTATTTT
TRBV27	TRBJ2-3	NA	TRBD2	CASSFGTSGTDTQYF	TGTGCCAGCAGTTTCGGGACTAGCGGAACAGATACGCAGTATTTT